Reported below is one T cell receptor beta chain. Its matching antigen is unknown. Germline V gives CDR1 SGHTS, CDR2 YDEGEE. The CDR3 extends over 13 amino acids. Deletions cut 1 base from V and 8 bases from J, with 12 bases between. The data derive from a study of cytomegalovirus exposure and HLA in healthy donors. The PCR employed 60 Vbeta primers together with 13 Jbeta primers. This table comes from immunoSEQ multiplex PCR, and its TCRdb copy is limited to in-frame clones, with some not included. The sample includes around 190,000 clones, more than 70% of them seen just once. The study, taken as a whole, reports: TCR beta chains numbering under 200 were designated cytomegalovirus-associated. CMV serostatus was the sole immune exposure information available. Sequencing probably produced one cluster of sequence variants that were highly shared. In a later analysis, a genetic analysis reported fewer productive-TCR N-insertions in an Asian-associated ancestry cluster than the cohort average.

The chain is built from TRBV5-8 and TRBJ1-2, with D possibly matching TRBD1 (5 bases). The sample was PBMCs. This clonotype was sampled from a man aged 25 to 40 in good health and CMV-seropositive. CDR3 sequence: CASSLSQVRGYTF. CDR3 nucleotides: TGTGCCAGCAGCTTGTCACAGGTCCGGGGCTACACCTTC.